Each of the 30 T cell receptor beta chains below was sequenced from the same sample in a study of graft-versus-host responses after intestinal transplantation. Some clones are missing from TCRdb's copy, which holds only in-frame ones; the method was immunoSEQ multiplex PCR. The table has more than 20,000 clones, 75% to 90% seen once. The sequencing here drew on PBMCs, taken roughly 65 days after intestinal transplantation. All receptors come from a human patient who received an intestinal transplant, so some T cells may come from the graft donor.

The chain links TRBV6-6 to TRBJ2-7, with D perhaps matching TRBD2 (5 bases). Germline V lookup: CDR1 MNHNY, CDR2 SVGAGI (reference sequence). V was trimmed by 6 bases and J by 6 bases, leaving 12 bases between them. The CDR3 is made up of 12 amino acids. This chain's CDR3 is CASRLSAGEQYF. In DNA form, the CDR3 reads TGTGCCAGCAGACTTTCGGCGGGCGAGCAGTACTTC.

The gene calls are TRBV27 and TRBJ1-2, with D possibly TRBD1 on 5 matching bases. Trimming took 4 bases from V and 5 from J, leaving 14 bases between them. The CDR3 contains 14 residues. The germline V gene has CDR1 MNHEY and CDR2 SMNVEV (reference sequence). CDR3 DNA: TGTGCCAGCAGTTACACCGGGACGCCTTATGGCTACACCTTC. Its translation: CASSYTGTPYGYTF.

CDR3 DNA sequence: TGTGCCAGCAGCCAAGTAGGGGAAGGGGAAGAGACCCAGTACTTC. Translated: CASSQVGEGEETQYF. This chain uses TRBV4-2 with TRBJ2-5, with D perhaps matching TRBD1 (5 bases). Germline V gene data show CDR1 as LGHNA and CDR2 as YNFKEQ. V lost 1 base and J lost 3, with 12 bases in between. The length of the CDR3 is 15 residues.

The chain uses TRBV10-3 and TRBJ1-4; 8 bases are shared with TRBD1. CDR1 is ENHRY and CDR2 is SYGVKD in the germline V gene. V lost 3 bases, J lost 3 bases, and 0 bases stayed unmatched. The length of the CDR3 is 14 residues. The CDR3 nucleotides read TGTGCCATCAGTGAACAGGGGGCTAATGAAAAACTGTTTTTT. Protein product: CAISEQGANEKLFF.

In its sample, this clone is large (0.1 to 1%). This chain uses TRBV11-3 with TRBJ1-6; the match to TRBD1 covers 9 bases. The CDR3 totals 15 residues. Germline CDR1 reads SGHNT; CDR2 reads YENEEA. V gave up 4 bases and J gave up 6 bases; unmatched junction bases: 4. The CDR3 coding sequence is TGTGCCAGCAGCTCGGGACAGGGCCCTAATTCACCCCTCCACTTT. It translates to CASSSGQGPNSPLHF.

This rearrangement joins TRBV29-1 to TRBJ1-2, with 10 positions matching TRBD1. Germline trimming cut 4 bases from V and 8 bases from J; bases unmatched to any gene: 19. In germline, CDR1 is SQVTM, CDR2 ANQGSEA. The CDR3 totals 17 residues. CDR3 bases: TGCAGCGTTGTGGCCGGGACAGGGGAAGTCGTAGCTAACGGCTACACCTTC. It codes for CSVVAGTGEVVANGYTF.

The chain carries TRBV29-1 and TRBJ2-7; no reliable D call. The germline gives CDR1 SQVTM, CDR2 ANQGSEA. V lost 6 bases to trimming and J lost 1 base, with 10 bases between them. The CDR3 consists of 12 residues. The CDR3 nucleotides read TGCAGCGTCAAGATCTCGTCCTACGAGCAGTACTTC. Translation gives CSVKISSYEQYF.

The chain uses TRBV19 and TRBJ2-7; tentative D call: TRBD2 (6 bases). The V end lost 0 bases, the J end lost 4 bases, and 13 bases lay between the germline ends. CDR1 LNHDA and CDR2 SQIVND come from the germline V gene (reference sequence). This CDR3 has 15 residues. The CDR3 nucleotides are TGTGCCAGTAGTATAGATGGTGCAGGGACTTACGAGCAGTACTTC. Encoded protein: CASSIDGAGTYEQYF.

The rearrangement uses TRBV30 and TRBJ1-1; D gene ambiguous. V lost 2 bases and J 1 base, leaving 14 bases between the germline ends. CDR1 and CDR2 (germline): GTSNPN, SVGIG (reference sequence). This CDR3 spans 15 amino acids. The CDR3 protein is CAWSSVNPGNTEAFF. Here the CDR3 DNA reads TGTGCCTGGAGTTCAGTCAACCCAGGGAACACTGAAGCTTTCTTT. Based on the CDR3 plus reference TRBV30 and TRBJ1-1, the full variable domain is SQTIHQWPATLVQPVGSPLSLECTVEGTSNPNLYWYRQAAGRGLQLLFYSVGIGQISSEVPQNLSASRPQDRQFILSSKKLLLSDSGFYLCAWSSVNPGNTEAFFGQGTRLTVV.

The rearrangement links TRBV19 to TRBJ2-7; TRBD1 aligns across 9 bases. The CDR3 totals 15 residues. V was clipped by 0 bases and J by 3 bases; unmatched bases: 3. Germline V CDR1 and CDR2: LNHDA, SQIVND (reference sequence). The CDR3 here is CASSIETGGLYEQYF. CDR3 DNA sequence: TGTGCCAGTAGTATAGAGACAGGGGGTCTCTACGAGCAGTACTTC.

This sequence joins TRBV6-1 and TRBJ2-1; no definite D call. V shed 5 bases and J shed 4 bases, with 12 bases lying between them. The germline CDR1 and CDR2 sequences are MNHNS and SASEGT. This CDR3 region has 14 residues. CDR3 protein: CASSKLTEYNEQFF. The CDR3 nucleotides are TGTGCCAGCAGTAAGCTCACGGAGTACAATGAGCAGTTCTTC.

The rearrangement uses TRBV19 and TRBJ1-2, with D tentatively TRBD1 (5 bases). V was shortened by 1 base and J by 4 bases, with 19 bases between the two germline ends. The CDR3 runs 17 residues. CDR1 is LNHDA and CDR2 is SQIVND in the germline V gene (reference sequence). The CDR3 sequence: CASSIAETAYLSYGYTF. The CDR3 DNA is TGTGCCAGTAGTATAGCCGAGACAGCCTATCTCTCCTATGGCTACACCTTC.

V and J are TRBV2 and TRBJ1-2; 8 bases map to TRBD1. There are 14 residues in the CDR3. V was pared by 9 bases and J by 4 bases, with 10 bases of the junction left unmatched. Germline CDR1 and CDR2: SNHLY and FYNNEI. The CDR3 loop is CARSGAGGAYGYTF. CDR3 sequence (DNA): TGTGCCAGGTCTGGGGCAGGGGGCGCCTATGGCTACACCTTC. Based on the CDR3 plus reference TRBV2 and TRBJ1-2, the full variable domain is EPEVTQTPSHQVTQMGQEVILRCVPISNHLYFYWYRQILGQKVEFLVSFYNNEISEKSEIFDDQFSVERPDGSNFTLKIRSTKLEDSAMYFCARSGAGGAYGYTFGSGTRLTVV.

The V call is TRBV6-5, the J call TRBJ1-1; D gene ambiguous. This CDR3 is built from 14 residues. Trimming removed 6 bases at V and 1 base at J, with 12 bases between. Germline values: CDR1 MNHEY, CDR2 SVGAGI. This CDR3 reads CASSRPLQNTEAFF. CDR3 coding DNA: TGTGCCAGCAGCCGTCCTTTGCAGAACACTGAAGCTTTCTTT.

The rearrangement joins TRBV12-2 to TRBJ2-4. TRBV12-2 is a listed pseudogene. This CDR3 comprises 17 residues. The CDR3 reads CASRLEARGRTKNIQYF. As DNA, the CDR3 is TGTGCAAGTCGCTTAGAGGCCCGGGGACGGACCAAAAACATTCAGTACTTC.

This chain uses TRBV19 with TRBJ1-6; 11 nucleotides line up with TRBD1. The V segment lost 6 bases and the J segment 3 bases; nucleotides outside the gene matches: 7. The CDR3 runs to 17 residues. CDR1 is LNHDA and CDR2 is SQIVND in the germline V gene (reference sequence). The chain's CDR3 is CASSLGQGAFYNSPLHF. The DNA for the CDR3 is TGTGCCAGTAGCCTTGGACAGGGGGCATTCTATAATTCACCCCTCCACTTT.

The CDR3 spells CASSQVMEDTQYF. Here the CDR3 DNA reads TGCGCCAGCAGCCAAGTAATGGAGGATACGCAGTATTTT. The genes are TRBV4-3 and TRBJ2-3; D gene uncertain. The CDR3 length is 13 residues. CDR1 is LGHNA, CDR2 YSLEER, per germline. V dropped 1 base and J dropped 6 bases, with 8 bases sitting between them.

This clone has only a few counts. The V and J genes are TRBV7-6 and TRBJ2-5; D remains unclear. The CDR3 has 12 amino acids. V gave up 5 bases and J gave up 2 bases, with 6 bases separating them. Germline CDR1 is SGHVS and CDR2 is FNYEAQ. In DNA, the CDR3 is TGTGCCAGCAGCCCATATCAAGAGACCCAGTACTTC. Amino acid sequence: CASSPYQETQYF.

The chain has TRBV5-4 and TRBJ2-3, with 7 nucleotides matching TRBD2. This CDR3 spans 15 amino acids. Germline V CDR1 and CDR2: SGHNT, YYREEE (reference sequence). After removal of 0 bases from V and 8 bases from J, the junction contained 9 bases not matched to a gene. The CDR3 here is CASSLGYSGDVTQYF. For the CDR3, the DNA is TGTGCCAGCAGCTTGGGATACAGCGGGGATGTTACGCAGTATTTT.

The chain couples TRBV9 to TRBJ2-1; TRBD1 aligns across 10 bases. Germline CDR1 SGDLS, CDR2 YYNGEE. This CDR3 comprises 17 residues. V shed 4 bases and J 4 bases; nucleotides not matched to a gene: 11. CDR3 amino acids: CASSPPPWGQGYNEQFF. CDR3 sequence (DNA): TGTGCCAGCAGCCCACCACCTTGGGGACAGGGGTACAATGAGCAGTTCTTC.

In nucleotides, the CDR3 is TGCGCCAGCAACCGAGGTGACTCCTATAATTCACCCCTCCACTTT. Translation gives CASNRGDSYNSPLHF. The chain recombines TRBV5-1 with TRBJ1-6, with no clear D. V gave up 6 bases and J gave up 0 bases, with 10 bases separating them. The CDR3 is 15 amino acids. Germline V lookup: CDR1 SGHRS, CDR2 YFSETQ.

The chain recombines TRBV10-1 with TRBJ1-1; a possible D gene is TRBD1 (5 bases). CDR1 and CDR2 from the germline V gene are WNHNN and SYGVQD (reference sequence). V lost 4 bases and J 0 bases, leaving 15 bases between the germline ends. The CDR3 has 16 amino acids. The CDR3 reads CASSVSGPGMNTEAFF. The CDR3 bases are TGCGCCAGCAGTGTATCGGGACCGGGTATGAACACTGAAGCTTTCTTT.

The chain couples TRBV11-2 to TRBJ2-3; TRBD2 might be the D (7 bases). The CDR3 is made up of 17 amino acids. With 5 bases removed from V and 0 bases from J, the gap between germline ends came to 18 bases. Looked up from germline, CDR1 is SGHAT and CDR2 is FQNNGV. DNA for the CDR3: TGTGCCAGCAGCCACGGTGGGGGGGCAGGGAGCACAGATACGCAGTATTTT. Protein: CASSHGGGAGSTDTQYF. The whole variable domain, remainder taken from reference TRBV11-2 and TRBJ2-3, is EAGVAQSPRYKIIEKRQSVAFWCNPISGHATLYWYQQILGQGPKLLIQFQNNGVVDDSQLPKDRFSAERLKGVDSTLKIQPAKLEDSAVYLCASSHGGGAGSTDTQYFGPGTRLTVL.

V gene TRBV29-1 combines with J gene TRBJ1-2; 10 bases line up with TRBD1. V trimming: 5 bases; J trimming: 4 bases; junction bases outside the gene matches: 10. This CDR3 has 15 residues. CDR1 SQVTM and CDR2 ANQGSEA come from the germline V gene. For the CDR3, the DNA is TGCAGCGTTCGAGGAGAGGGACAGGGGATCTATGGCTACACCTTC. Protein: CSVRGEGQGIYGYTF. The whole variable domain, filled in from reference TRBV29-1 and TRBJ1-2, reads SAVISQKPSRDICQRGTSLTIQCQVDSQVTMMFWYRQQPGQSLTLIATANQGSEATYESGFVIDKFPISRPNLTFSTLTVSNMSPEDSSIYLCSVRGEGQGIYGYTFGSGTRLTVV.

Written as DNA, the CDR3 is TGTGCCAGCAGCTCCGGGACAGGGTTCGGGGAGCTGTTTTTT. As protein: CASSSGTGFGELFF. The chain is built from TRBV7-9 and TRBJ2-2, with 9 bases matching TRBD1. V shed 4 bases and J 7 bases; nucleotides not matched to a gene: 4. The CDR3 sequence is 14 residues long. Germline assignment: CDR1 SEHNR and CDR2 FQNEAQ (reference sequence).

This chain links TRBV7-2 with TRBJ1-1, with D possibly matching TRBD1 (6 bases). V lost 5 bases and J 8 bases, leaving 15 bases between the germline ends. The CDR3 runs 13 residues. The germline gives CDR1 SGHTA, CDR2 FQGNSA. The CDR3 loop is CASSLGVGTEAFF. Here the CDR3 DNA reads TGTGCCAGCAGCCTAGGAGTGGGGACAGAAGCTTTCTTT.

This rearrangement joins TRBV7-2 to TRBJ1-4, with 10 bases that match TRBD1. The germline V gene encodes CDR1 SGHTA and CDR2 FQGNSA. The ends lost 3 bases at V and 6 bases at J; junction bases unmatched: 1. CDR3 length equals 14 residues. The DNA for the CDR3 is TGTGCCAGCAGCTTCGGGACAGGGGATGAAAAACTGTTTTTT. This gives the protein CASSFGTGDEKLFF.

This rearrangement joins TRBV4-3 to TRBJ2-7; D might be TRBD1 (6 bases). Germline V gene lookup returns CDR1 LGHNA and CDR2 YSLEER. V lost 0 bases to trimming and J lost 0 bases, with 21 bases between them. This CDR3 contains 19 residues. The CDR3 nucleotides are TGCGCCAGCAGCCAAGAATTCGTGGGGGCCCGGCTGGGCTCCTACGAGCAGTACTTC. Its translation: CASSQEFVGARLGSYEQYF.

This sequence joins TRBV5-4 and TRBJ1-1; 9 bases fit TRBD1. J gave up 10 bases and V 4 bases, and 8 bases lay outside the gene matches. The CDR3 is made up of 13 amino acids. Germline V gives CDR1 SGHNT, CDR2 YYREEE (reference sequence). The CDR3 reads CASSNRTGVIAFF. CDR3 nucleotides: TGTGCCAGCAGCAACCGGACAGGGGTGATAGCTTTCTTT.

This chain joins TRBV6-1 and TRBJ1-1, with D tentatively TRBD1 (5 bases). The germline V and J ends were trimmed by 2 bases and 7 bases, with 14 bases remaining between them. The V gene's germline CDR1 is MNHNS and CDR2 SASEGT. This CDR3 is built from 14 residues. CDR3 sequence: CASSEMVGRFEAFF. In nucleotides, the CDR3 is TGTGCCAGCAGTGAAATGGTGGGACGTTTTGAAGCTTTCTTT.